The next 30 T cell receptor beta chains were all read from a single sample in a study of blood T cell repertoires in COVID-19 (dated by TCRdb to the early 2020s). The method behind the library was the immunoSEQ multiplex PCR assay. TCRdb holds this immuneACCESS table with in-frame rearrangements only. Some clones are missing; in checked studies, unresolved V genes explain under half, and the rest has no known cause. The sample table lists 230,000 or so clones, more than 85% of them with a count of one. About 2% of the sample belongs to the ten largest clones. Sample: peripheral blood. These receptors were obtained from a man aged 40-49 years with active or convalescent COVID-19.

This chain links TRBV21-1 with TRBJ2-4; the table's TRBD2 call for D was not verified on the DNA. TRBV21-1 is labeled a pseudogene. This CDR3 is built from 16 residues. The CDR3 loop is CASSKGDSGPKNIQYF. As DNA, the CDR3 is TGTGCCAGCAGCAAAGGCGATAGCGGCCCCAAAAACATTCAGTACTTC.

The chain uses TRBV2 and TRBJ1-2, with unresolved D. The germline V gene has CDR1 SNHLY and CDR2 FYNNEI. V dropped 4 bases and J dropped 13 bases, with 19 bases sitting between them. The CDR3 is 13 residues long. CDR3 DNA sequence: TGTGCCAGCAGTGCTGGTGACCGTCTAGGAGTCACCTTC. Protein: CASSAGDRLGVTF.

The rearrangement uses TRBV11-2 and TRBJ2-2; the match to TRBD1 covers 8 bases. The CDR3 consists of 16 residues. The ends lost 3 bases at V and 4 bases at J; junction bases unmatched: 7. CDR1 and CDR2 from the germline V gene are SGHAT and FQNNGV. The CDR3 DNA follows: TGTGCCAGCAGCTTCACAGGGGGAGGATTCACCGGGGAGCTGTTTTTT. Its protein is CASSFTGGGFTGELFF.

The V and J genes are TRBV4-1 and TRBJ2-4; tentative D call: TRBD2 (6 bases). Looked up from germline, CDR1 is MGHRA and CDR2 is YSYEKL. The ends were cut back, 4 bases at V and 8 bases at J, with 12 bases in the middle. This CDR3 is 13 amino acids long. This CDR3 is CASSPPGGDIQYF. Here the CDR3 DNA reads TGCGCCAGCAGCCCCCCCGGGGGTGACATTCAGTACTTC.

The rearrangement uses TRBV19 and TRBJ1-5, with D perhaps TRBD1 (5 bases). This CDR3 has 16 residues. Germline-derived CDR1 and CDR2 are LNHDA and SQIVND (reference sequence). V was pared by 4 bases and J by 2 bases, with 15 bases between. CDR3 sequence: CASSKGLNWGNQPQHF. CDR3 bases: TGTGCCAGTAGTAAGGGGCTTAACTGGGGCAATCAGCCCCAGCATTTT.

The chain links TRBV7-9 to TRBJ2-1; D might be TRBD2 (5 bases). V shed 4 bases and J shed 9 bases, with 13 bases lying between them. The germline CDR1 and CDR2 sequences are SEHNR and FQNEAQ (reference sequence). The CDR3 contains 13 residues. CDR3 sequence (DNA): TGTGCCAGCAGCTCCCCGGGAAAAGGTGAGCAGTTCTTC. As protein: CASSSPGKGEQFF.

The chain carries TRBV5-1 and TRBJ2-7; D may be TRBD2 (5 bases). CDR3 size: 17 residues. Per germline, CDR1 SGHRS and CDR2 YFSETQ. Trimming pared 1 base from V and 0 bases from J, leaving 17 bases between. This CDR3 is CASSLPLGAIYSYEQYF. The CDR3 coding sequence is TGCGCCAGCAGCTTGCCCCTGGGAGCGATCTACTCCTACGAGCAGTACTTC.

The rearrangement joins TRBV29-1 to TRBJ1-2; D gene ambiguous. From germline, CDR1 is SQVTM and CDR2 ANQGSEA. V shed 4 bases and J shed 11 bases, with 14 bases lying between them. CDR3 size: 11 residues. The CDR3 nucleotides read TGCAGCGTTGGGACCCAAGGGAGGTACACCTTC. Protein product: CSVGTQGRYTF.

The V call is TRBV4-1, the J call TRBJ2-5; D unresolved. Between the trimmed V and J ends, which lost 3 bases and 2 bases, there was a span of 13 bases. The CDR3 runs 15 residues. The germline gives CDR1 MGHRA, CDR2 YSYEKL. Here the CDR3 reads CASSHGWVAQETQYF. CDR3 in DNA: TGCGCCAGCAGCCACGGCTGGGTAGCTCAAGAGACCCAGTACTTC.

The rearrangement uses TRBV28 and TRBJ1-2; D is undetermined. Trimming pared 10 bases from V and 4 bases from J, leaving 13 bases between. The CDR3 contains 12 residues. Germline assignment: CDR1 MDHEN and CDR2 SYDVKM. The CDR3 DNA follows: TGTGCCACCCTATGGGGAGTCTATGGCTACACCTTC. It encodes CATLWGVYGYTF.

This sequence joins TRBV7-8 and TRBJ1-1, with D uncertain. The germline V gene has CDR1 SGHVS and CDR2 FQNEAQ. V was pared by 5 bases and J by 4 bases, with 17 bases between. The CDR3 is 15 residues long. Here the CDR3 reads CASSTLIRGSTEAFF. DNA for the CDR3: TGTGCCAGCAGCACCTTAATACGGGGAAGCACTGAAGCTTTCTTT.

The V call is TRBV5-4, the J call TRBJ2-7; 12 positions agree with TRBD2. Per germline, CDR1 SGHNT and CDR2 YYREEE (reference sequence). Losses at the gene ends were 3 bases for V and 8 bases for J; bases not matched to a gene: 9. The CDR3 loop spans 15 amino acids. The CDR3 bases are TGTGCCAGCAGCTCTGGGACTAGCGGGTCCGGCAAGCAGTACTTC. Translation: CASSSGTSGSGKQYF.

The gene calls are TRBV5-4 and TRBJ1-4; D is perhaps TRBD1 (6 bases). The CDR3 has 18 amino acids. CDR1 SGHNT and CDR2 YYREEE come from the germline V gene (reference sequence). Deletions cut 2 bases from V and 2 bases from J, with 19 bases between. The CDR3 sequence is CASSFTRGGAGTNEKLFF. CDR3 DNA: TGTGCCAGCAGCTTTACCCGGGGGGGCGCGGGCACTAATGAAAAACTGTTTTTT. The full variable domain, rest sourced from reference TRBV5-4 and TRBJ1-4, is ETGVTQSPTHLIKTRGQQVTLRCSSQSGHNTVSWYQQALGQGPQFIFQYYREEENGRGNFPPRFSGLQFPNYSSELNVNALELDDSALYLCASSFTRGGAGTNEKLFFGSGTQLSVL.

The chain recombines TRBV5-4 with TRBJ2-7; D might be TRBD2 (6 bases). Trimming left V 2 bases short and J 4 bases short, with 10 bases between. The CDR3 is 13 residues long. The V gene's germline CDR1 is SGHNT and CDR2 YYREEE (reference sequence). The CDR3 bases are TGTGCCAGCAGCTTACGCGGGGATTACGAGCAGTACTTC. Translated, it gives CASSLRGDYEQYF.

This chain connects TRBV18 to TRBJ1-1, with D possibly matching TRBD1 (5 bases). V was cut by 3 bases and J by 6 bases, with 11 bases left in between. CDR1 and CDR2 from the germline V gene are KGHSH and LQKENI. The CDR3 length is 13 residues. The CDR3 region has the DNA TGTGCCAGCTCACCTGGGGCAGGCTCTGAAGCTTTCTTT. Protein: CASSPGAGSEAFF.

The CDR3 DNA follows: TGTGCCAGCAGCCCAACTCAGGGGACCGCTTTACCCCTCCACTTT. As protein: CASSPTQGTALPLHF. The chain carries TRBV14 and TRBJ1-6, with a possible D match to TRBD1 (6 bases). CDR1 is SGHDN, CDR2 FVKESK, per germline. The ends were cut back, 4 bases at V and 12 bases at J, with 19 bases in the middle. This CDR3 contains 15 residues. Full variable domain (remainder filled in from reference TRBV14 and TRBJ1-6): EAGVTQFPSHSVIEKGQTVTLRCDPISGHDNLYWYRRVMGKEIKFLLHFVKESKQDESGMPNNRFLAERTGGTYSTLKVQPAELEDSGVYFCASSPTQGTALPLHFGNGTRLTVT.

To note about this clone: The same CDR3 is also encoded by other DNA sequences in this sample. The chain recombines TRBV7-8 with TRBJ2-7, with D possibly TRBD1 on 5 matching bases. The V gene's germline CDR1 is SGHVS and CDR2 FQNEAQ. The V gene lost 5 bases and the J gene lost 3 bases, with 8 bases spanning the gap. The CDR3 runs 12 residues. The CDR3 region has the DNA TGTGCCAGCAGCCTTCAGGGCTACGAGCAGTACTTC. It encodes CASSLQGYEQYF. The whole variable domain, filled in from reference TRBV7-8 and TRBJ2-7, reads GAGVSQSPRYKVAKRGQDVALRCDPISGHVSLFWYQQALGQGPEFLTYFQNEAQLDKSGLPSDRFFAERPEGSVSTLKIQRTQQEDSAVYLCASSLQGYEQYFGPGTRLTVT.

This chain uses TRBV7-9 with TRBJ2-2; TRBD1 agrees at 7 bases. Unmatched junction bases numbered 12, after V lost 7 bases and J lost 4 bases. Germline V CDR1 and CDR2: SEHNR, FQNEAQ (reference sequence). The CDR3 covers 16 residues. The CDR3 sequence is CASTSAGTVLTGELFF. In DNA form, the CDR3 reads TGTGCCAGCACCTCAGCCGGGACAGTCCTCACCGGGGAGCTGTTTTTT.

This sequence joins TRBV6-6 and TRBJ1-1, with 7 bases aligning to TRBD1. Trimming at V came to 8 bases and at J to 0 bases, leaving 9 bases not matched to a gene. Per the germline V gene, CDR1 is MNHNY and CDR2 is SVGAGI (reference sequence). The CDR3 totals 15 residues. The CDR3 bases are TGTGCCAGCCAAGATAGGGGGCTAATGAACACTGAAGCTTTCTTT. Translating it yields CASQDRGLMNTEAFF.

The genes are TRBV9 and TRBJ1-4, with TRBD1 identical over 8 bases. V was pared by 4 bases and J by 7 bases, with 6 bases of the junction left unmatched. CDR1 SGDLS and CDR2 YYNGEE come from the germline V gene. This CDR3 comprises 14 residues. In nucleotides, the CDR3 is TGTGCCAGCAGCCGGACAGGGAGGAGTGAAAAACTGTTTTTT. Translation gives CASSRTGRSEKLFF.

V is TRBV6-5 and J is TRBJ2-7; tentative D call: TRBD1 (5 bases). The CDR3 loop spans 13 amino acids. Trimming cost V 6 bases and J 2 bases, with 11 bases left between them. The germline V gene has CDR1 MNHEY and CDR2 SVGAGI. The CDR3 bases are TGTGCCAGCAGGATCGACAGAACCTACGAGCAGTACTTC. This encodes CASRIDRTYEQYF.

The V and J genes are TRBV30 and TRBJ2-3; 12 bases line up with TRBD2. This CDR3 region has 16 residues. Germline V lookup: CDR1 GTSNPN, CDR2 SVGIG (reference sequence). V gave up 1 base and J gave up 3 bases; unmatched junction bases: 5. The CDR3 loop reads CAWSGRLAGETDTQYF. CDR3 coding DNA: TGTGCCTGGAGTGGGAGACTAGCGGGGGAAACAGATACGCAGTATTTT.

This clone showed up just a few times. The rearrangement joins TRBV3-1 (or the pseudogene TRBV3-2) to TRBJ1-1; D is possibly TRBD1 (5 bases). Germline values: CDR1 LGHDT, CDR2 YNNKEL (reference sequence). The CDR3 sequence is 15 residues long. Deletions cut 0 bases from V and 4 bases from J, with 12 bases between. CDR3 DNA: TGTGCCAGCAGCCAAGAGTTGGCAGGGCCCACTGAAGCTTTCTTT. Protein sequence: CASSQELAGPTEAFF.

This sequence joins TRBV18 and TRBJ1-1, with 11 bases lining up with TRBD1. J gave up 6 bases and V 5 bases, and 2 bases lay outside the gene matches. The germline CDR1 and CDR2 sequences are KGHSH and LQKENI. The CDR3 has 13 amino acids. The CDR3, as DNA: TGTGCCAGCTCAAGGGACAGGGGGGCTGAAGCTTTCTTT. It codes for CASSRDRGAEAFF. The entire variable domain, with the rest obtained from reference TRBV18 and TRBJ1-1, is as follows: NAGVMQNPRHLVRRRGQEARLRCSPMKGHSHVYWYRQLPEEGLKFMVYLQKENIIDESGMPKERFSAEFPKEGPSILRIQQVVRGDSAAYFCASSRDRGAEAFFGQGTRLTVV.

The V and J genes are TRBV29-1 and TRBJ1-2; D uncertain. The germline V gene encodes CDR1 SQVTM and CDR2 ANQGSEA. This CDR3 has 11 residues. V lost 7 bases and J lost 5, with 11 bases in between. In DNA, the CDR3 is TGCAGCGCGCATTGGGCGTATGGCTACACCTTC. The encoded protein is CSAHWAYGYTF.

The chain joins TRBV3-1 (or the pseudogene TRBV3-2) to TRBJ2-7, with 8 bases fitting TRBD1. In germline, CDR1 is LGHDT, CDR2 YNNKEL (reference sequence). Trimming at V came to 1 base and at J to 2 bases, leaving 4 bases not matched to a gene. The CDR3 spans 15 residues. The CDR3 reads CASSQGTGNPYEQYF. CDR3 coding DNA: TGTGCCAGCAGCCAAGGGACAGGGAATCCCTACGAGCAGTACTTC.

This rearrangement joins TRBV19 to TRBJ2-7, with TRBD1 identical over 7 bases. Germline-derived CDR1 and CDR2 are LNHDA and SQIVND (reference sequence). CDR3 size: 14 residues. V was pared by 5 bases and J by 3 bases, with 7 bases of the junction left unmatched. DNA of the CDR3: TGTGCCAGTAGTCCGTGGGACAGCGACTACGAGCAGTACTTC. Translating it yields CASSPWDSDYEQYF.

The J gene is TRBJ1-2, the V gene TRBV7-9; weak D call: TRBD1 (5 bases). CDR1 is SEHNR and CDR2 is FQNEAQ in the germline V gene (reference sequence). The CDR3 is 14 residues long. Trimming removed 5 bases at V and 5 bases at J, with 15 bases between. The CDR3 nucleotides read TGTGCCAGCAGCCATATTGGGCAGGGATATGGCTACACCTTC. It translates to CASSHIGQGYGYTF. Based on the CDR3 plus reference TRBV7-9 and TRBJ1-2, the full variable domain is DTGVSQNPRHKITKRGQNVTFRCDPISEHNRLYWYRQTLGQGPEFLTYFQNEAQLEKSRLLSDRFSAERPKGSFSTLEIQRTEQGDSAMYLCASSHIGQGYGYTFGSGTRLTVV.

This clone has a handful of counts. The gene calls are TRBV28 and TRBJ1-5; D not certain. This CDR3 comprises 16 residues. V lost 5 bases to trimming and J lost 0 bases, with 14 bases between them. The V gene's germline CDR1 is MDHEN and CDR2 SYDVKM. The CDR3 region is CASSLFIGDSNQPQHF. The CDR3 DNA is TGTGCCAGCAGTCTTTTCATCGGGGATAGCAATCAGCCCCAGCATTTT.

This rearrangement joins TRBV4-1 to TRBJ1-6, with D possibly being TRBD1 (5 bases). The V gene's germline CDR1 is MGHRA and CDR2 YSYEKL. V lost 4 bases and J lost 10, with 26 bases in between. This CDR3 spans 18 amino acids. The CDR3 reads CASSRPDHETVTGSPLHF. CDR3 in DNA: TGCGCCAGCAGCCGTCCGGATCACGAGACAGTCACAGGATCACCCCTCCACTTT.